This T cell receptor beta chain derives from a study of cytomegalovirus exposure and HLA in healthy donors. Study overall: A preliminary data release comprised 70 million to 95 million unique TCRs obtained from HLA-typed donors.

Samples came from healthy bone marrow donors. Notes on the study in general: As was reported, the classifier diagnosed cytomegalovirus status with high specificity and sensitivity.

As concerns this clone: What it binds is unknown.

The PCR had 60 Vbeta and 13 Jbeta primers. Some clones are missing from TCRdb's copy, which holds only in-frame ones; the method was immunoSEQ multiplex PCR. The sample includes about 170,000 clones, around four fifths of them seen just once. The V gene lost 4 bases and the J gene lost 3 bases, with 8 bases spanning the gap. Looked up from germline, CDR1 is SNHLY and CDR2 is FYNNEI. This CDR3 region has 13 residues. V usage is TRBV2 and J usage is TRBJ2-3; D is perhaps TRBD2 (5 bases). The receptor comes from a female donor in good health and CMV-seronegative. The sequencing sample was made of PBMCs. This CDR3 is CASSGGRTDTQYF. CDR3 coding DNA: TGTGCCAGCAGTGGAGGGAGAACAGATACGCAGTATTTT.